This T cell receptor (beta chain) was sequenced for a study of T cell changes during pregnancy in multiple sclerosis. Germline CDR1 MGHDK, CDR2 SYGVNS. The V end lost 3 bases, the J end lost 6 bases, and 5 bases lay between the germline ends. CDR3 length equals 12 residues. Method: immunoSEQ multiplex PCR; TCRdb's copy keeps in-frame clones and lacks some. The repertoire holds tens of thousands of clones, with 94% as singletons. The sample consisted of CD8+ T cells from peripheral blood mononuclear cells, taken before pregnancy. The sequence came from a female donor with multiple sclerosis, enrolled in a pregnancy study. The chain has TRBV25-1 and TRBJ2-2; maybe TRBD1 (5 bases). The CDR3 DNA is TGTGCCAGCAGTGAGGGGCCCGGGGAGCTGTTTTTT. Translating it yields CASSEGPGELFF.